This T cell receptor beta chain stems from a study of blood T cells in healthy people across ages. With V trimmed by 2 bases and J by 3 bases, 4 bases remained unmatched. Germline V lookup: CDR1 SGHTA, CDR2 FQGNSA. The CDR3 extends over 16 amino acids. It was with a sample-barcoded 5' primer and a J-beta primer mix that a second PCR of roughly 7 to 12 cycles was run. One entry per CDR3 protein, called by TCRdb with MiXCR from the 5' RACE reads. The sample records 1.5 million to 2 million distinct CDR3 sequences, 25% to 30% being singletons. The table lists this clonotype with a few counts. The clonotype originates from a woman aged 30 to 39 in good health. The chain recombines TRBV7-2 with TRBJ1-4, with 9 bases lining up with TRBD1. The sequencing input was blood. The CDR3 bases are TGTGCCAGCAGCTTACTACAGGGGGCTTCTAATGAAAAACTGTTTTTT. This translates into CASSLLQGASNEKLFF.